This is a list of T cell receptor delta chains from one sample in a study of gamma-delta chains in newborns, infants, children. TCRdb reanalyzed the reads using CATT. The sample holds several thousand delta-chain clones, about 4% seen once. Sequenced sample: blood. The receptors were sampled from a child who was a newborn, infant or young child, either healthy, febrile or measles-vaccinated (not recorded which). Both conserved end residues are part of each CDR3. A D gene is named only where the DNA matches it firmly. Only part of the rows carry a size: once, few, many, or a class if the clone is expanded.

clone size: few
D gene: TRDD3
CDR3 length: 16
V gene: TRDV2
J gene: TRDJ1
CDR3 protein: CACDTLLGAPTDKLIF
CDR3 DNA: TGTGCCTGTGACACTTTACTGGGGGCTCCCACCGATAAACTCATCTTT

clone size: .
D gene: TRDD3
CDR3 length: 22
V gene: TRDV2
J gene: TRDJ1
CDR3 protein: CACGPVLGDTPVSGGVGDKLIF
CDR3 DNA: TGTGCCTGTGGCCCAGTACTGGGGGATACCCCCGTGTCTGGAGGAGTTGGCGATAAACTCATCTTT

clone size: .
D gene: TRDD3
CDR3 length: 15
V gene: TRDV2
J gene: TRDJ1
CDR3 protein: CACDAVAGGLGKLIF
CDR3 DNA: TGTGCCTGTGACGCCGTGGCCGGGGGATTGGGGAAACTCATCTTT

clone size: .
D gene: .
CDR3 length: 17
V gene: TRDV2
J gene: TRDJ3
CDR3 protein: CACDPVLSSWDTRQMFF
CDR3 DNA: TGTGCCTGTGACCCTGTACTAAGCTCCTGGGACACCCGACAGATGTTTTTC

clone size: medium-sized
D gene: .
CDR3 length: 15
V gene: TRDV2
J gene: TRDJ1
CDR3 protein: CACDTVGSHTDKLIF
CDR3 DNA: TGTGCCTGTGACACCGTGGGGTCCCACACCGATAAACTCATCTTT

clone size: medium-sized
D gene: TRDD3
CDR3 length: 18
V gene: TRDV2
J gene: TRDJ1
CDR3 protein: CACDLLGDRIVGPDKLIF
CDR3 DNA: TGTGCCTGTGACCTACTGGGGGATCGGATCGTAGGGCCCGATAAACTCATCTTT

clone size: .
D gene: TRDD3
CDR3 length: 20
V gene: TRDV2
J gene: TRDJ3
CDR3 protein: CACDTVLGDTASWDTRQMFF
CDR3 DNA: TGTGCCTGTGACACGGTACTGGGGGATACTGCCTCCTGGGACACCCGACAGATGTTTTTC

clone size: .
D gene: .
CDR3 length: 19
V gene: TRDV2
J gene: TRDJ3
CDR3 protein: CACDTGHLASSWDTRQMFF
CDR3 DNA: TGTGCCTGTGACACCGGCCATTTAGCCAGCTCCTGGGACACCCGACAGATGTTTTTC

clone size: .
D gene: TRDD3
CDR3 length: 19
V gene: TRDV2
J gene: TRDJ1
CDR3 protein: CACDTIGGYETLYADKLIF
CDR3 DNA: TGTGCCTGTGACACCATTGGGGGATATGAGACCTTGTACGCCGATAAACTCATCTTT

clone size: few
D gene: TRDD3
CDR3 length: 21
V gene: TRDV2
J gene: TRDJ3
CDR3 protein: CACGFLFTGGPSSWDTRQMFF
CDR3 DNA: TGTGCCTGTGGCTTCCTCTTTACTGGGGGACCGAGCTCCTGGGACACCCGACAGATGTTTTTC

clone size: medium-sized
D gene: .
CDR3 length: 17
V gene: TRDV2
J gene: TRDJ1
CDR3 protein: CACDKLDRGLYTDKLIF
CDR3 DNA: TGTGCCTGTGACAAACTCGATCGGGGGTTGTACACCGATAAACTCATCTTT

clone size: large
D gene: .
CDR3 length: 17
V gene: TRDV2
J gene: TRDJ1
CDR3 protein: CACDTVGGDRTTDKLIF
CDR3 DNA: TGTGCCTGTGACACCGTTGGGGGTGATAGAACCACCGATAAACTCATCTTT

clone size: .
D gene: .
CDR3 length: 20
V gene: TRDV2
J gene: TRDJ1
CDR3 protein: CACDHILGDTRGGDTDKLIF
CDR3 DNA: TGTGCCTGTGATCATATACTGGGAGATACGCGAGGAGGAGACACCGATAAACTCATCTTT

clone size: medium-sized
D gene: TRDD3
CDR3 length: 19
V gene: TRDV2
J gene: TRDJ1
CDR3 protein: CACDTLGDKWNLDTDKLIF
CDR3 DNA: TGTGCCTGTGACACACTGGGGGATAAATGGAATTTGGACACCGATAAACTCATCTTT

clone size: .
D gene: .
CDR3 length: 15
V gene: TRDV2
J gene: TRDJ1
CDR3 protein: CACDPLGIPSDKLIF
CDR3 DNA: TGTGCCTGTGACCCCCTGGGGATCCCGTCCGATAAACTCATCTTT

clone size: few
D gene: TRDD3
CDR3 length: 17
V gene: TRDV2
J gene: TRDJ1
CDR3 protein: CACDHVLGDPNTDKLTF
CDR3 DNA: TGTGCCTGTGATCACGTACTGGGGGATCCTAACACCGATAAACTCACCTTT

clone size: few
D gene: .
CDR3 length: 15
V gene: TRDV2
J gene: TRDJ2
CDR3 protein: CACDKTGGRTAQLFF
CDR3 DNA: TGTGCCTGTGACAAAACAGGGGGGCGTACAGCACAACTCTTCTTT

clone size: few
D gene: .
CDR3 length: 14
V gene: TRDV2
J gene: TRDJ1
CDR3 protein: CACDSIPGTDKLIF
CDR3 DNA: TGTGCCTGTGACTCGATCCCGGGGACCGATAAACTCATCTTT

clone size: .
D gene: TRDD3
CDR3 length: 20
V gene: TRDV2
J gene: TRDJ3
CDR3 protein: CACDTVLGDTSSWDTRQMFF
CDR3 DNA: TGTGCCTGTGACACCGTACTGGGGGATACCAGCTCCTGGGACACCCGACAGATGTTTTTC

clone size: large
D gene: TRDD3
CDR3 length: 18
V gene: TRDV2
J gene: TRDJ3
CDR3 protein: CACDKILGDTWDTRQMFF
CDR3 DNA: TGTGCCTGTGACAAAATACTGGGGGATACCTGGGACACCCGACAGATGTTTTTC

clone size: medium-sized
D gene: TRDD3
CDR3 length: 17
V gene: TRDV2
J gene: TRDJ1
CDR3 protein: CACSSLGDQVYTDKLIF
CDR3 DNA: TGTGCCTGCTCATCTCTGGGGGACCAAGTATACACCGATAAACTCATCTTT

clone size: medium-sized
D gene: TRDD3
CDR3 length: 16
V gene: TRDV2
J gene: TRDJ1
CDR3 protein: CACDKLGDTRSDKLIF
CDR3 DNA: TGTGCCTGTGACAAGCTGGGGGATACAAGGTCCGATAAACTCATCTTT

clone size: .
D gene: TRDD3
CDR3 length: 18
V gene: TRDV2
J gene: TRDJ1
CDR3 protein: CACDILGDTQGYTDKLIF
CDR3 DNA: TGTGCCTGTGACATACTGGGGGATACGCAGGGATACACCGATAAACTCATCTTT

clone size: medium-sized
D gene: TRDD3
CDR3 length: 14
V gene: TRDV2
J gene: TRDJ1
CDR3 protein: CACDPLGGADKLIF
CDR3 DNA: TGTGCCTGTGATCCACTGGGGGGGGCCGATAAACTCATCTTT

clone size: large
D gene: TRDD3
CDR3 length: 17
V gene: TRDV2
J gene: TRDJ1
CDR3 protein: CACDSLGDTHSGKKLIF
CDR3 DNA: TGTGCCTGTGACTCACTGGGGGATACGCATTCGGGGAAGAAACTCATCTTT

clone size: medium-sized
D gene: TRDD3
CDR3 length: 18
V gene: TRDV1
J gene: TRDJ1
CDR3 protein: CALGELVDWGVYTDKLIF
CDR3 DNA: TGTGCTCTTGGGGAACTAGTCGACTGGGGGGTTTACACCGATAAACTCATCTTT

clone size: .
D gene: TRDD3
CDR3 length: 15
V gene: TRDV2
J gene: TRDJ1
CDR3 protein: CACDFVGYDTDKLIF
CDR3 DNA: TGTGCCTGTGACTTCGTAGGATACGACACCGATAAACTCATCTTT

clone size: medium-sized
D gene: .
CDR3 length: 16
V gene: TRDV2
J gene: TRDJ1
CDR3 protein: CACDQLGTGYTDKLIF
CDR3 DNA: TGTGCCTGTGACCAGCTGGGGACAGGATACACCGATAAACTCATCTTT

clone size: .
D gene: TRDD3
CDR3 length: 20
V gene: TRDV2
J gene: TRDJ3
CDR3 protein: CACDSLGDTGGSWDTRQMFF
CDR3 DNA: TGTGCCTGTGACTCCCTGGGGGATACAGGCGGCTCCTGGGACACCCGACAGATGTTTTTC

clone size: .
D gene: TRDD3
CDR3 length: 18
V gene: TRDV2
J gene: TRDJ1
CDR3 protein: CACDTVPTGGPYTDKLIF
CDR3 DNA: TGTGCCTGTGACACCGTCCCTACTGGGGGGCCCTACACCGATAAACTCATCTTT